This passage covers 26 T cell receptor beta chains from one sample sequenced in a study of T cells in Graves' hyperthyroidism and ophthalmopathy (dated by TCRdb to the late 2010s). Receptors were amplified or captured by multiplex PCR. TCRdb records Illumina HiSeq 2000 as the sequencer. Amplification of TCR beta CDR3 regions was carried out from RNA transcripts. For the first round of RT-PCR on the TCR CDR3, the HTBI primer set was used together with the Qiagen OneStep RT-PCR kit. TCRdb reprocessing: public reads trimmed at Q25 with fastp, clones called with MiXCR, in-frame beta chains kept. One record per CDR3 amino acid sequence lists the most common genes and DNA. The sample has 350,000 to 400,000 distinct CDR3 sequences on record, about 20% of them singletons. Around 4% of the sample rests with the top ten. Sample: blood. These receptor sequences come from a young woman with Graves' hyperthyroidism.

At least ten counts were recorded for this clonotype. This rearrangement joins TRBV7-8 to TRBJ1-2; D may be TRBD1 (6 bases). CDR1 and CDR2 (germline): SGHVS, FQNEAQ. The CDR3 covers 12 residues. With 1 base removed from V and 7 bases from J, the gap between germline ends came to 7 bases. CDR3 region: CASSLGGLGYTF. The CDR3 DNA is TGTGCCAGCAGCTTAGGGGGGCTTGGCTACACCTTC.

This clonotype was observed a handful of times. The chain combines TRBV6-5 with TRBJ1-2; no firm D call. The germline gives CDR1 MNHEY, CDR2 SVGAGI. The length of the CDR3 is 17 residues. V dropped 0 bases and J dropped 0 bases, with 14 bases sitting between them. The CDR3 loop reads CASSYSEVALANYGYTF. The CDR3 bases are TGTGCCAGCAGTTACTCTGAGGTAGCCCTAGCTAACTATGGCTACACCTTC.

This chain links TRBV12-3 or TRBV12-4 with TRBJ1-2; possibly TRBD1 for D (5 bases). This CDR3 comprises 14 residues. V lost 3 bases, J lost 3 bases, and 11 bases lay in between. CDR3 bases: TGTGCCAGCAGTTTCTCAGGGTTCGACTATGGCTACACCTTC. Translating it yields CASSFSGFDYGYTF.

This clonotype was counted many times. The chain has TRBV6-1 and TRBJ1-1; no clear D. The CDR3 is 12 amino acids. Between the trimmed V and J ends, which lost 5 bases and 1 base, there was a span of 5 bases. Germline V CDR1 and CDR2: MNHNS, SASEGT. The CDR3 nucleotides read TGTGCCAGCAGTCAAAAGAACACTGAAGCTTTCTTT. Encoded protein: CASSQKNTEAFF.

This clonotype was counted many times. This chain uses TRBV27 with TRBJ1-6, with D tentatively TRBD1 (6 bases). The CDR3 loop spans 18 amino acids. V was pared by 6 bases and J by 3 bases, with 21 bases between. Germline V gene sequence: CDR1 MNHEY, CDR2 SMNVEV (reference sequence). The CDR3 coding sequence is TGTGCCAGCAGCTCAATAAAGCCAGGGGCTAACTATAATTCACCCCTCCACTTT. Translated: CASSSIKPGANYNSPLHF.

This chain links TRBV11-2 with TRBJ1-5; maybe TRBD1 (6 bases). CDR1 and CDR2 (germline): SGHAT, FQNNGV. The CDR3 contains 16 residues. With 4 bases removed from V and 9 bases from J, the gap between germline ends came to 22 bases. The CDR3 loop reads CASSWSGRQATGPQHF. In DNA, the CDR3 is TGTGCCAGCAGCTGGAGTGGGAGACAGGCGACGGGGCCCCAGCATTTT. The complete variable domain, with remaining parts taken from reference TRBV11-2 and TRBJ1-5, reads EAGVAQSPRYKIIEKRQSVAFWCNPISGHATLYWYQQILGQGPKLLIQFQNNGVVDDSQLPKDRFSAERLKGVDSTLKIQPAKLEDSAVYLCASSWSGRQATGPQHFGDGTRLSIL.

The chain uses TRBV29-1 and TRBJ2-7; D ambiguous. V was cut by 4 bases and J by 5 bases, with 18 bases left in between. Germline V lookup: CDR1 SQVTM, CDR2 ANQGSEA. The CDR3 loop spans 14 amino acids. In nucleotides, the CDR3 is TGCAGCGTTGGGAGATTTGGGTTCGCCCACGAGCAGTACTTC. Translated: CSVGRFGFAHEQYF.

As concerns this clonotype: Given a much more abundant clone one base away, this may be a read error. The CDR3 loop is CASTVQTGSGYTF. DNA of the CDR3: TGTGCCAGCACAGTCCAGACAGGGTCCGGCTACACCTTC. This chain links TRBV2 with TRBJ1-2; TRBD1 matches 7 bases. Per the germline V gene, CDR1 is SNHLY and CDR2 is FYNNEI. V lost 7 bases and J lost 8; bases outside the gene matches: 10. This CDR3 has 13 amino acids.

This clonotype was counted ten times or more. The chain is built from TRBV24-1 and TRBJ1-5; 7 bases fit TRBD1. J was trimmed by 0 bases and V by 3 bases; bases with no gene match: 7. The germline V gene has CDR1 KGHDR and CDR2 SFDVKD. The CDR3 runs to 17 residues. The CDR3 DNA reads as TGTGCCACCAGTGATGGCGAGGGACAGTATAGCAATCAGCCCCAGCATTTT. Translated, it gives CATSDGEGQYSNQPQHF.

This clonotype came up many times. The chain combines TRBV30 with TRBJ1-1; D is uncertain. Trimming cost V 4 bases and J 7 bases, with 10 bases left between them. Germline CDR1 GTSNPN, CDR2 SVGIG (reference sequence). The length of the CDR3 is 11 residues. In DNA, the CDR3 is TGTGCCTGGATGGGTGGGATTGAAGCTTTCTTT. This sequence encodes CAWMGGIEAFF.

This clonotype has at least ten counts. The rearrangement links TRBV19 to TRBJ1-1, with a weak D call TRBD1 (6 bases). Trimming took off 6 bases at V and 4 bases at J, with 15 bases between the two ends. CDR3 length equals 14 residues. Germline V gene sequence: CDR1 LNHDA, CDR2 SQIVND (reference sequence). CDR3 loop: CASRPLDRTTEAFF. The DNA for the CDR3 is TGTGCCAGTAGGCCCCTCGACAGGACCACTGAAGCTTTCTTT. Based on the CDR3 plus reference TRBV19 and TRBJ1-1, the full variable domain is DGGITQSPKYLFRKEGQNVTLSCEQNLNHDAMYWYRQDPGQGLRLIYYSQIVNDFQKGDIAEGYSVSREKKESFPLTVTSAQKNPTAFYLCASRPLDRTTEAFFGQGTRLTVV.

This clonotype was seen ten or more times. The chain uses TRBV6-1 and TRBJ1-2; tentatively, D is TRBD1 (5 bases). Deletions cut 4 bases from V and 3 bases from J, with 12 bases between. The CDR3 length is 14 residues. The germline V gene has CDR1 MNHNS and CDR2 SASEGT. The CDR3 nucleotides are TGTGCCAGCAGTGTCCAGGGAGTCCACTATGGCTACACCTTC. Translating gives CASSVQGVHYGYTF.

This clonotype was observed many times. The chain carries TRBV2 and TRBJ1-5, with unresolved D. V lost 7 bases, J lost 0 bases, and 7 bases lay in between. The CDR3 spans 13 residues. The germline CDR1 and CDR2 sequences are SNHLY and FYNNEI. This CDR3 reads CASKRISNQPQHF. DNA for the CDR3: TGTGCCAGCAAAAGGATTAGCAATCAGCCCCAGCATTTT.

The rearrangement joins TRBV29-1 to TRBJ2-7; D is possibly TRBD1 or TRBD2 (6 bases each). CDR1 and CDR2 (germline): SQVTM, ANQGSEA. The CDR3 sequence is 14 residues long. The V end was cut by 7 bases, the J end by 0 bases, with 16 bases between. The CDR3 coding sequence is TGCAGCGCCGACCCCGGGGGCCTCTCCTACGAGCAGTACTTC. This sequence encodes CSADPGGLSYEQYF.

This clonotype was detected ten times or more. J is TRBJ2-7 and V is TRBV5-8; TRBD1 aligns across 7 bases. Per the germline V gene, CDR1 is SGHTS and CDR2 is YDEGEE. J was trimmed by 0 bases and V by 3 bases; bases with no gene match: 6. The CDR3 runs to 15 residues. The CDR3 DNA sequence: TGTGCCAGCAGCTACCGGGACAGACCCTCCTACGAGCAGTACTTC. It is translated as CASSYRDRPSYEQYF.

This clonotype has a handful of counts. The rearrangement joins TRBV5-1 to TRBJ2-2; 8 positions agree with TRBD2. The V gene end was trimmed by 7 bases and the J gene end by 3 bases; junction bases not matched to a gene: 8. CDR1 SGHRS and CDR2 YFSETQ come from the germline V gene. CDR3 length equals 15 residues. Here the CDR3 reads CASQTGGDDTGELFF. The CDR3 DNA is TGCGCCAGCCAAACCGGGGGGGATGACACCGGGGAGCTGTTTTTT.

This clonotype was observed many times. The chain has TRBV30 and TRBJ1-2, with a possible D match to TRBD1 (5 bases). Germline V gene data show CDR1 as GTSNPN and CDR2 as SVGIG (reference sequence). The CDR3 has 12 residues. Trimming pared 5 bases from V and 6 bases from J, leaving 13 bases between. This CDR3 is CAWGGEVNGYTF. CDR3 bases: TGTGCCTGGGGAGGGGAGGTGAATGGCTACACCTTC.

This clonotype showed up many times. The chain has TRBV29-1 and TRBJ2-5; 9 bases are a match to TRBD2. This CDR3 is 15 amino acids long. V was pared by 2 bases and J by 4 bases, with 8 bases of the junction left unmatched. Germline CDR1 is SQVTM and CDR2 is ANQGSEA. The CDR3 DNA sequence: TGCAGCGTTGAACCCCTCGGACTAGCGCGAGAGACCCAGTACTTC. This translates into CSVEPLGLARETQYF.

In its sample, this clonotype was seen many times. The J gene is TRBJ1-2, the V gene TRBV2, with 8 positions matching TRBD1. Germline trimming cut 6 bases from V and 4 bases from J; bases unmatched to any gene: 4. In germline, CDR1 is SNHLY, CDR2 FYNNEI. This CDR3 has 13 amino acids. The CDR3 DNA sequence: TGTGCCAGCAGGGTGACAGGGGTCTATGGCTACACCTTC. Protein sequence: CASRVTGVYGYTF.

This clonotype showed up many times. The V call is TRBV7-3, the J call TRBJ1-1; 7 positions agree with TRBD1. CDR3 length: 16 residues. The germline CDR1 and CDR2 sequences are SGHTA and FQGTGA. V was pared by 1 base and J by 0 bases, with 5 bases of the junction left unmatched. The DNA for the CDR3 is TGTGCCAGCAGCTTAAGCCCGGGACAGATGAACACTGAAGCTTTCTTT. The encoded protein is CASSLSPGQMNTEAFF.

This chain joins TRBV5-1 and TRBJ2-7, with 9 bases that match TRBD2. Germline CDR1 SGHRS, CDR2 YFSETQ. The trim removed 0 bases at V and 7 bases at J, leaving 11 bases unmatched. CDR3 length: 16 amino acids. CDR3 coding DNA: TGCGCCAGCAGCTTGGATTCGGGCGGGGGGGCAAAGGAGCAGTACTTC. This codes for CASSLDSGGGAKEQYF.

At least ten counts were recorded for this clonotype. The gene calls are TRBV6-5 and TRBJ1-2; the D is unclear. The V end was cut by 1 base, the J end by 1 base, with 1 base between. CDR3 length: 12 residues. Germline V gives CDR1 MNHEY, CDR2 SVGAGI. The DNA of the CDR3 is TGTGCCAGCAGTTACTATAACTATGGCTACACCTTC. It specifies CASSYYNYGYTF.

There are many counts of this clonotype. The chain is built from TRBV6-2 or TRBV6-3 and TRBJ2-7; perhaps D is TRBD1 or TRBD2 (5 bases each). V was shortened by 8 bases and J by 1 base, with 12 bases between the two germline ends. This CDR3 has 13 residues. The germline gives CDR1 MNHEY, CDR2 SVGEGT. The CDR3 is CASQRGSSYEQYF. CDR3 nucleotides: TGTGCCAGCCAACGGGGCTCTTCCTACGAGCAGTACTTC.

The chain uses TRBV3-1 and TRBJ2-5; TRBD2 aligns across 10 bases. Per germline, CDR1 LGHDT and CDR2 YNNKEL (reference sequence). V lost 1 base and J lost 4; bases outside the gene matches: 3. The CDR3 covers 15 residues. The CDR3 sequence: CASSQAAGGLETQYF. The DNA of the CDR3 is TGTGCCAGCAGCCAAGCAGCGGGGGGGCTAGAGACCCAGTACTTC.

This clonotype was observed at least ten times. Germline and junction disagree at one end, which may indicate a read error. The chain carries TRBV2 and TRBJ1-2; 8 bases match TRBD1. Germline CDR1 is SNHLY and CDR2 is FYNNEI. This CDR3 has 17 amino acids. This chain's CDR3 is CASNEASWDRPNYGYTF. In nucleotides, the CDR3 is TGTGCCAGCAATGAAGCGTCGTGGGACAGGCCTAACTATGGCTACACCTTC. The full variable domain, in which reference TRBV2 and TRBJ1-2 provide the parts outside the CDR3, is EPEVTQTPSHQVTQMGQEVILRCVPISNHLYFYWYRQILGQKVEFLVSFYNNEISEKSEIFDDQFSVERPDGSNFTLKIRSTKLEDSAMYFCASNEASWDRPNYGYTFGSGTRLTVV.

This clonotype occurred many times. The chain couples TRBV14 to TRBJ1-1; D uncertain. Germline values: CDR1 SGHDN, CDR2 FVKESK. The CDR3 is 13 amino acids. Trimming stripped 2 bases from V and 0 bases from J, with 4 bases between. Here the CDR3 reads CASSQLMNTEAFF. Here the CDR3 DNA reads TGTGCCAGCAGCCAATTAATGAACACTGAAGCTTTCTTT.